A single sample gave rise to the 27 T cell receptor beta chains below, sequenced in a study of blood T cell repertoires in COVID-19 (dated by TCRdb to 2019 to 2021). Libraries were constructed by the immunoSEQ multiplex PCR assay. As stored in TCRdb, this immuneACCESS dataset retains in-frame rearrangements with V and J assigned. A fraction of the clones does not appear; measured against another copy, unresolved V genes explain less than half of the discrepancy, and the remainder lacks a known reason. Within this sample are 270,000 or so clones, with about nine tenths of them counted one time only. The leading ten clones occupy more than 1% of the sample. The sample comprised PBMCs or T cells enriched from blood (not recorded which). These receptors were obtained from a woman aged 40 to 49 with acute COVID-19.

The rearrangement links TRBV30 to TRBJ1-2; weak D call: TRBD1 (5 bases). The germline V gene encodes CDR1 GTSNPN and CDR2 SVGIG (reference sequence). CDR3 size: 12 residues. V shed 7 bases and J shed 6 bases, with 15 bases lying between them. CDR3 DNA sequence: TGTGCCTTAAGGCACGTGGGGCATGGCTACACCTTC. Protein: CALRHVGHGYTF.

The gene calls are TRBV6-6 and TRBJ2-1; weak D call: TRBD1 (5 bases). The V and J ends lost 5 bases and 9 bases respectively, with 23 bases between them. CDR3 size: 16 residues. Per the germline V gene, CDR1 is MNHNY and CDR2 is SVGAGI (reference sequence). CDR3 coding DNA: TGTGCCAGCAGTCGAGACGTAGGGGTAGGTGTCGGTGAGCAGTTCTTC. This codes for CASSRDVGVGVGEQFF.

The rearrangement uses TRBV14 and TRBJ1-2; TRBD1 matches at 9 bases. CDR3 size: 14 residues. V lost 5 bases to trimming and J lost 6 bases; unmatched junction nucleotides: 7. The germline V gene has CDR1 SGHDN and CDR2 FVKESK. The CDR3 sequence is CASSETGGYNGYTF. In DNA, the CDR3 is TGTGCCAGCAGCGAAACAGGGGGCTACAATGGCTACACCTTC.

The chain employs TRBV12-5 and TRBJ2-3, with 9 bases identical to TRBD1. The CDR3 runs 15 residues. Losses at the gene ends were 4 bases for V and 5 bases for J; bases not matched to a gene: 7. Germline V gene lookup returns CDR1 LGHNT and CDR2 FRNRAP. CDR3 amino acids: CASGSGTGRGDTQYF. The CDR3 nucleotides are TGTGCTAGTGGTTCCGGGACAGGGCGCGGAGATACGCAGTATTTT.

The chain couples TRBV27 to TRBJ2-1; 10 nucleotides match TRBD2. The CDR3 has 16 residues. CDR1 and CDR2 from the germline V gene are MNHEY and SMNVEV (reference sequence). V was pared by 5 bases and J by 4 bases, with 8 bases of the junction left unmatched. In DNA, the CDR3 is TGTGCCAGCAGTCCGAGGGGACTAGCGCTTTACAATGAGCAGTTCTTC. Its translation is CASSPRGLALYNEQFF.

This chain joins TRBV5-1 and TRBJ2-1, with TRBD2 matching over 16 bases. Germline-derived CDR1 and CDR2 are SGHRS and YFSETQ. V lost 4 bases and J lost 4; bases outside the gene matches: 17. The CDR3 loop spans 21 amino acids. The CDR3 loop reads CASSASGTSGRDPKGYNEQFF. The DNA of the CDR3 is TGCGCCAGCAGCGCCTCCGGGACTAGCGGGAGGGATCCTAAAGGGTACAATGAGCAGTTCTTC.

The chain joins TRBV7-9 to TRBJ2-1, with 8 bases identical to TRBD2. The length of the CDR3 is 16 residues. Germline assignment: CDR1 SEHNR and CDR2 FQNEAQ (reference sequence). The V segment lost 2 bases and the J segment 2 bases; nucleotides outside the gene matches: 5. The CDR3 spells CASSLSSGGTYNEQFF. CDR3 DNA sequence: TGTGCCAGCAGCTTATCGTCGGGAGGGACCTACAATGAGCAGTTCTTC.

The gene calls are TRBV11-2 and TRBJ1-2, with 10 bases matching TRBD1. The CDR3 sequence is 13 residues long. CDR1 and CDR2 (germline): SGHAT, FQNNGV. Unmatched junction bases numbered 2, after V lost 5 bases and J lost 5 bases. For the CDR3, the DNA is TGTGCCAGCAGCGCGGACAGGGGGTATGGCTACACCTTC. It translates to CASSADRGYGYTF.

The chain couples TRBV11-3 to TRBJ2-4, with 8 bases matching TRBD1. V was clipped by 0 bases and J by 1 base; unmatched bases: 5. Germline V gene data show CDR1 as SGHNT and CDR2 as YENEEA. This CDR3 is built from 17 residues. The CDR3 here is CASSLDPTGVAKNIQYF. Written as DNA, the CDR3 is TGTGCCAGCAGCTTAGATCCGACAGGGGTCGCCAAAAACATTCAGTACTTC.

This clone was detected a few times. The chain recombines TRBV25-1 with TRBJ2-2, with 8 bases aligning to TRBD2. Germline CDR1 MGHDK, CDR2 SYGVNS. The CDR3 loop spans 15 amino acids. Losses at the gene ends were 4 bases for V and 5 bases for J; bases not matched to a gene: 6. The CDR3, as DNA: TGTGCCAGCAGTGCAGCGGGAGAGAGTACCGGGGAGCTGTTTTTT. Translation: CASSAAGESTGELFF.

The CDR3 DNA reads as TGTGCCAGCAGCGTATCGTTAAACACTGAAGCTTTCTTT. It is translated as CASSVSLNTEAFF. The chain uses TRBV9 and TRBJ1-1; D is ambiguous. Germline assignment: CDR1 SGDLS and CDR2 YYNGEE. V gave up 1 base and J gave up 2 bases, with 6 bases separating them. The CDR3 spans 13 residues.

The chain recombines TRBV5-1 with TRBJ1-1; no clear D. There are 13 residues in the CDR3. The V end was cut by 3 bases, the J end by 1 base, with 7 bases between. Looked up from germline, CDR1 is SGHRS and CDR2 is YFSETQ. The CDR3 region has the DNA TGCGCCAGCAGCTCGGCGGGGAACACTGAAGCTTTCTTT. It encodes CASSSAGNTEAFF. The variable domain in full, completed from reference TRBV5-1 and TRBJ1-1, reads KAGVTQTPRYLIKTRGQQVTLSCSPISGHRSVSWYQQTPGQGLQFLFEYFSETQRNKGNFPGRFSGRQFSNSRSEMNVSTLELGDSALYLCASSSAGNTEAFFGQGTRLTVV.

Concerning this clone: An end of the junction does not agree with germline; a read error may underlie this. The chain links TRBV2 to TRBJ1-4, with a possible D match to TRBD1 (5 bases). The CDR3 is 13 residues long. Germline V gene data show CDR1 as SNHLY and CDR2 as FYNNEI. The CDR3 spells CATSRGEGEKLFF. As DNA, the CDR3 is TGTGCCACCAGTCGGGGGGAAGGTGAAAAACTGTTTTTT.

DNA for the CDR3: TGTGCCAGCAGCTCTCTCCCGGGACAGGGGGCTATTGTTGGAAACACCATATATTTT. Protein: CASSSLPGQGAIVGNTIYF. This chain joins TRBV11-2 and TRBJ1-3; 12 nucleotides match TRBD1. Looked up from germline, CDR1 is SGHAT and CDR2 is FQNNGV. J was trimmed by 3 bases and V by 4 bases; bases with no gene match: 13. The CDR3 is made up of 19 amino acids. The full variable domain, completed using reference TRBV11-2 and TRBJ1-3, is EAGVAQSPRYKIIEKRQSVAFWCNPISGHATLYWYQQILGQGPKLLIQFQNNGVVDDSQLPKDRFSAERLKGVDSTLKIQPAKLEDSAVYLCASSSLPGQGAIVGNTIYFGEGSWLTVV.

The rearrangement uses TRBV4-3 and TRBJ2-2, with TRBD1 as a possible D gene (6 bases). V was clipped by 3 bases and J by 1 base, with 21 bases between them. This CDR3 has 19 residues. From germline, CDR1 is LGHNA and CDR2 YSLEER. CDR3 bases: TGCGCCAGCAGCCACGACATATTTAACGGCAGGGGGAACACCGGGGAGCTGTTTTTT. Its translation is CASSHDIFNGRGNTGELFF.

The gene calls are TRBV18 and TRBJ1-1; TRBD1 aligns across 7 bases. This CDR3 is 15 amino acids long. The junction had 7 bases not matched to a gene; V was cut back by 6 bases and J by 0 bases. Germline-derived CDR1 and CDR2 are KGHSH and LQKENI. CDR3 sequence (DNA): TGTGCCAGCTCGTCGGGACAGATCATGAACACTGAAGCTTTCTTT. It specifies CASSSGQIMNTEAFF.

The V call is TRBV7-2, the J call TRBJ2-3; the D is unclear. The germline CDR1 and CDR2 sequences are SGHTA and FQGNSA. Trimming cost V 5 bases and J 4 bases, with 10 bases left between them. The CDR3 length is 13 residues. Here the CDR3 DNA reads TGTGCCAGCAGCCTCTATGTGTCAGATACGCAGTATTTT. This translates into CASSLYVSDTQYF.

A word on this clone: Compared with germline, one end of the junction differs, possibly owing to a read error. The chain recombines TRBV5-8 with TRBJ2-7; possible D gene TRBD1, 6 bases. The CDR3 is 11 residues long. The germline V gene has CDR1 SGHTS and CDR2 YDEGEE. CDR3 nucleotide sequence: TGTGCCAGCAGCCGGGACACTTCGAAACAATTC. As protein: CASSRDTSKQF.

The chain recombines TRBV9 with TRBJ2-3; D gene ambiguous. Trimming left V 1 base short and J 6 bases short, with 12 bases between. The CDR3 is 14 amino acids. Germline V gene data show CDR1 as SGDLS and CDR2 as YYNGEE. The CDR3 is CASSVTYNPDTQYF. CDR3 sequence (DNA): TGTGCCAGCAGCGTAACATACAACCCGGATACGCAGTATTTT.

This chain links TRBV5-4 with TRBJ1-4; D gene ambiguous. V lost 0 bases and J 5 bases, leaving 5 bases between the germline ends. The V gene's germline CDR1 is SGHNT and CDR2 YYREEE (reference sequence). The CDR3 loop spans 13 amino acids. CDR3 region: CASSLELNEKLFF. In nucleotides, the CDR3 is TGTGCCAGCAGCTTGGAGCTAAATGAAAAACTGTTTTTT.

The V and J genes are TRBV5-1 and TRBJ2-1; 9 bases match TRBD2. Germline V gene lookup returns CDR1 SGHRS and CDR2 YFSETQ. The ends lost 1 base at V and 5 bases at J; junction bases unmatched: 1. This CDR3 region has 14 residues. In nucleotides, the CDR3 is TGCGCCAGCAGCTTGACTAGCGGGCACAATGAGCAGTTCTTC. Amino acid sequence: CASSLTSGHNEQFF.

The chain couples TRBV5-4 to TRBJ2-7, with 8 bases fitting TRBD1. This CDR3 has 14 residues. With 1 base clipped from V and 5 bases from J, the junction kept 5 bases outside the gene matches. Germline CDR1 is SGHNT and CDR2 is YYREEE (reference sequence). The CDR3: CASSLQDRANEQYV. CDR3 nucleotides: TGTGCCAGCAGCTTGCAGGACAGGGCCAACGAGCAGTACGTC.

The chain couples TRBV28 to TRBJ1-4; the D gene is possibly TRBD1 (5 bases). V was clipped by 5 bases and J by 2 bases, with 15 bases between them. This CDR3 has 16 amino acids. Looked up from germline, CDR1 is MDHEN and CDR2 is SYDVKM. This CDR3 is CASSGGWRGTNEKLFF. For the CDR3, the DNA is TGTGCCAGCAGTGGGGGTTGGAGGGGCACTAATGAAAAACTGTTTTTT.

The rearrangement uses TRBV14 and TRBJ2-7, with D tentatively TRBD2 (5 bases). The germline V gene encodes CDR1 SGHDN and CDR2 FVKESK. Trimming cost V 4 bases and J 2 bases, with 9 bases left between them. This CDR3 contains 13 residues. The CDR3: CASSRERTYEQYV. DNA for the CDR3: TGTGCCAGCAGCCGGGAGAGGACCTACGAGCAGTACGTC.

This chain connects TRBV2 to TRBJ2-3, with TRBD1 matching over 8 bases. Germline CDR1 and CDR2: SNHLY and FYNNEI. The CDR3 length is 13 residues. The V segment lost 8 bases and the J segment 4 bases; nucleotides outside the gene matches: 5. The CDR3 loop reads CASPSDRADTQYF. In DNA form, the CDR3 reads TGTGCCAGCCCTTCGGACAGGGCAGATACGCAGTATTTT.

This sequence joins TRBV19 and TRBJ2-7; the match to TRBD2 covers 12 bases. The V gene end was trimmed by 1 base and the J gene end by 3 bases; junction bases not matched to a gene: 10. The CDR3 length is 18 residues. CDR1 is LNHDA, CDR2 SQIVND, per germline (reference sequence). The CDR3 sequence is CASSIVVTSGSSNYEQYF. The CDR3 DNA sequence: TGTGCCAGTAGTATAGTTGTGACTAGCGGGAGTTCTAACTACGAGCAGTACTTC.

The chain joins TRBV18 to TRBJ2-1, with D possibly being TRBD2 (6 bases). This CDR3 comprises 15 residues. Germline V gene sequence: CDR1 KGHSH, CDR2 LQKENI. Trimming removed 4 bases from V and 5 bases from J, with 15 bases in between. In DNA form, the CDR3 reads TGTGCCAGCTCACGACCGGGACTCCCTAACAATGAGCAGTTCTTC. Its protein product is CASSRPGLPNNEQFF.